One sample yielded the 4 T cell receptor beta chains listed below, sequenced in a study of cytomegalovirus exposure and HLA in healthy donors. The PCR made use of 60 Vbeta and 13 Jbeta primers. TCRdb's copy holds only in-frame clones and misses some; the assay was immunoSEQ multiplex PCR. The data contain fewer than 200,000 clones, about three quarters of them singletons. Sequencing was performed on PBMCs. The source is a man between 35 and 55 years old in good health and CMV-seropositive.

The chain uses TRBV6-1 and TRBJ1-2; 10 bases match TRBD1. There are 15 residues in the CDR3. CDR1 MNHNS and CDR2 SASEGT come from the germline V gene. The junction had 3 bases not matched to a gene; V was cut back by 1 base and J by 4 bases. The CDR3 here is CASSEETGGAYGYTF. The CDR3 region has the DNA TGTGCCAGCAGTGAAGAGACAGGGGGCGCCTATGGCTACACCTTC.

This rearrangement joins TRBV10-3 to TRBJ2-1, with D perhaps TRBD2 (6 bases). CDR1 and CDR2 from the germline V gene are ENHRY and SYGVKD. CDR3 length: 16 residues. V gave up 5 bases and J gave up 0 bases, with 14 bases separating them. The CDR3 nucleotides read TGTGCCATCAGTCCACTAGGAGGGAGCTCCTACAATGAGCAGTTCTTC. Protein: CAISPLGGSSYNEQFF.

The CDR3 reads CASSRRNEQYF. In DNA, the CDR3 is TGTGCCAGCTCGCGCCGAAACGAGCAGTACTTC. The chain recombines TRBV2 with TRBJ2-7; no reliable D call. From germline, CDR1 is SNHLY and CDR2 FYNNEI. This CDR3 is built from 11 residues. V shed 8 bases and J shed 5 bases, with 10 bases lying between them.

The gene calls are TRBV7-8 and TRBJ1-5; TRBD1 aligns across 9 bases. J was trimmed by 2 bases and V by 4 bases; bases with no gene match: 6. The germline V gene encodes CDR1 SGHVS and CDR2 FQNEAQ. The length of the CDR3 is 16 residues. The CDR3 region is CASSSYRGRGNQPQHF. The CDR3 bases are TGTGCCAGCAGCTCATACAGGGGGCGAGGCAATCAGCCCCAGCATTTT.